One TCR beta chain is described in this entry. Its antigen is still unknown. The data were produced by immunoSEQ multiplex PCR, yet TCRdb's version contains in-frame clones alone and is incomplete. The sample has 65,000 to 80,000 clones; around nine tenths are singletons. This sample stems from a study of chemoradiotherapy in HPV16-positive cancers. Study-wide results and limits: Only a couple of HPV16-positive patients supplied the functional HPV-specificity definition.

The ends lost 0 bases at V and 3 bases at J; junction bases unmatched: 4. The CDR3 sequence is 16 residues long. Germline CDR1 MNHNS, CDR2 SASEGT. The sample consisted of blood, taken from a patient who underwent chemoradiotherapy. The chain couples TRBV6-1 to TRBJ2-3, with 9 bases that match TRBD2. The TCR originated in a human donor with HPV-associated anogenital cancer. As DNA, the CDR3 is TGTGCCAGCAGTGAAGCTGGACTAGCGAGGACAGATACGCAGTATTTT. It is translated as CASSEAGLARTDTQYF.